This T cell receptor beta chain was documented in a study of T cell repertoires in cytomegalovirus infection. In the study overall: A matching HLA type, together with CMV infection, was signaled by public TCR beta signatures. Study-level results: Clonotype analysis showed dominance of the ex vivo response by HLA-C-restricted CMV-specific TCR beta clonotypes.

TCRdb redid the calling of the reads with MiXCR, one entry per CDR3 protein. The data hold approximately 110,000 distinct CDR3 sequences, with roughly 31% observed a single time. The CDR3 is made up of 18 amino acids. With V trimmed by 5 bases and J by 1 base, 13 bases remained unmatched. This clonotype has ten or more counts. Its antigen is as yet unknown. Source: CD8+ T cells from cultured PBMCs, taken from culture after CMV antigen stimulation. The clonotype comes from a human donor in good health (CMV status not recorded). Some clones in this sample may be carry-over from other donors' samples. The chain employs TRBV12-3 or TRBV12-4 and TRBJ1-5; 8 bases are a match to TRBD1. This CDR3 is CASSRGDRNMGSNQPQHF. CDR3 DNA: TGTGCCAGCAGTCGAGGGGACAGGAATATGGGGAGCAATCAGCCCCAGCATTTT.